Listed below are T cell receptor beta chains from one sample, sequenced in a study of blood T cells in healthy people across ages. MiXCR was run by TCRdb on the 5' RACE reads, yielding one entry per CDR3 protein. The data show roughly 700,000 distinct CDR3 sequences, 49% seen once. Material: blood. The receptors here all came from a woman aged 55-70 years in good health. The CDR3 runs from the conserved cysteine through the conserved F or W. D genes are given only for firm matches. A row's size may be missing; if present it is once, few, many or a size class.

>TRBD2|TRBJ2-4|TRBV4-3|-
CASSQAPVSSGDKNIQYF
TGCGCCAGCAGCCAAGCTCCGGTCTCTAGCGGGGACAAAAACATTCAGTACTTC
>-|TRBJ2-6|TRBV6-1|few
CASQAGFGANVLTF
TGTGCCAGCCAGGCCGGGTTCGGGGCCAACGTCCTGACTTTC
>-|TRBJ2-1|TRBV20-1|-
CSAPQGPSPTNEQFF
TGCAGTGCCCCACAGGGACCGAGCCCCACCAATGAGCAGTTCTTC
>-|TRBJ1-5|TRBV20-1|once
CSARPARTGWSNQPQHF
TGCAGTGCTAGGCCAGCACGCACCGGGTGGTCGAATCAGCCCCAGCATTTT
>TRBD2|TRBJ2-7|TRBV29-1|-
CSHKGGSYNEQYF
TGCAGCCATAAGGGCGGGAGCTACAATGAGCAGTACTTC
>-|TRBJ2-1|TRBV5-1|-
CASSPTSWVYNEQFF
TGCGCCAGCAGCCCGACTAGTTGGGTCTACAATGAGCAGTTCTTC
>TRBD2|TRBJ2-5|TRBV3-1|-
CASSQEHPGLAGGQETQYF
TGTGCCAGCAGCCAAGAACACCCGGGACTAGCGGGGGGCCAAGAGACCCAGTACTTC
>-|TRBJ1-4|TRBV7-2|-
CASSLEGRGWTNEKLFF
TGTGCCAGCAGCTTAGAGGGTCGAGGGTGGACTAATGAAAAACTGTTTTTT
>-|TRBJ2-5|TRBV5-5|-
CASSPSMGKGTQYF
TGTGCCAGCAGCCCTTCGATGGGGAAAGGGACCCAGTACTTC
>-|TRBJ2-3|TRBV20-1|few
CSASEPRDGGSTDTQYF
TGCAGTGCTAGCGAACCCCGAGACGGGGGAAGCACAGATACGCAGTATTTT
>TRBD2|TRBJ2-1|TRBV7-2|few
CAGGTSGHNEQFF
TGTGCCGGTGGGACTAGCGGCCACAATGAGCAGTTCTTC
>TRBD1|TRBJ1-2|TRBV25-1|-
CASKPGQNYGYTF
TGTGCCAGCAAACCGGGACAGAACTATGGCTACACCTTC
>TRBD2|TRBJ2-4|TRBV5-4|-
CASSPRTSGSVGGLKNIQYF
TGTGCCAGCAGCCCGAGGACTAGCGGGAGTGTAGGCGGGCTTAAAAACATTCAGTACTTC
>-|TRBJ2-7|TRBV7-9|-
CASSLQPAQSYEQYF
TGTGCCAGCAGCCTCCAACCAGCCCAGTCCTACGAGCAGTACTTC
>-|TRBJ2-3|TRBV7-9|-
CASSPGSVRDGSDTQYF
TGTGCCAGCAGCCCCGGTTCGGTGCGGGATGGCTCAGATACGCAGTATTTT
>-|TRBJ1-2|TRBV12-3/TRBV12-4|-
CASTRRSREHYTF
TGTGCCAGCACCCGAAGGTCCCGGGAACACTACACCTTC
>-|TRBJ2-7|TRBV5-1|few
CASSYQTDTYEQYF
TGCGCCAGCAGCTATCAGACGGACACCTACGAGCAGTACTTC
>TRBD2|TRBJ2-3|TRBV20-1|many
CSARGASGSTDTQYF
TGCAGTGCTAGAGGGGCTAGCGGGAGCACAGATACGCAGTATTTT
>-|TRBJ2-7|TRBV21-1|-
CASSRGQGRRSYEQYF
TGTGCCAGCAGCCGTGGACAGGGGCGGCGATCCTACGAGCAGTACTTC
>TRBD1|TRBJ2-5|TRBV7-9|-
CASSWDRWQETQYF
TGTGCCAGCAGTTGGGACAGGTGGCAAGAGACCCAGTACTTC
>-|TRBJ1-1|TRBV20-1|-
CSATEQKNTEAFF
TGCAGTGCTACCGAACAGAAAAACACTGAAGCTTTCTTT
>TRBD1|TRBJ2-1|TRBV7-2|many
CASSLDRVGEQFF
TGTGCCAGCAGCCTCGACAGGGTCGGTGAGCAGTTCTTC
>-|TRBJ1-5|TRBV20-1|few
CSASPIGGEAVSLNQPQHF
TGCAGTGCTAGCCCTATTGGGGGGGAGGCCGTATCTCTCAATCAGCCCCAGCATTTT
>-|TRBJ1-6|TRBV20-1|once
CSARDDSFPLHF
TGCAGTGCTAGAGATGACAGTTTTCCCCTCCACTTT
>TRBD1|TRBJ2-7|TRBV12-3/TRBV12-4|-
CASTLSWTGVHEQYF
TGTGCCAGCACCTTATCGTGGACAGGGGTCCACGAGCAGTACTTC
>-|TRBJ2-7|TRBV20-1|-
CSARVLFYNEQYF
TGCAGTGCTAGGGTACTTTTCTACAATGAGCAGTACTTC
>-|TRBJ2-3|TRBV4-3|-
CASSQETEADTQYF
TGCGCCAGCAGCCAAGAAACGGAGGCAGATACGCAGTATTTT
>TRBD2|TRBJ2-7|TRBV5-1|-
CASSPMGGRYEQYF
TGCGCCAGCAGCCCAATGGGAGGGAGGTACGAGCAGTACTTC
>TRBD1|TRBJ1-2|TRBV12-3/TRBV12-4|-
CASRLGQVYGYTF
TGTGCCAGCAGACTGGGACAGGTCTATGGCTACACCTTC
>-|TRBJ2-1|TRBV30|-
CAWSTYNEQFF
TGTGCCTGGAGTACCTACAATGAGCAGTTCTTC
>-|TRBJ2-3|TRBV7-2|few
CASSLVDSTDTQYF
TGTGCCAGCAGCTTAGTGGATAGCACAGATACGCAGTATTTT
>TRBD2|TRBJ2-3|TRBV10-3|-
CAIGGAGTDTQYF
TGTGCCATCGGAGGAGCGGGAACAGATACGCAGTATTTT
>TRBD2|TRBJ2-7|TRBV6-2/TRBV6-3|few
CASSYWGAGEHEQYF
TGTGCCAGCAGTTACTGGGGAGCGGGAGAGCACGAGCAGTACTTC
>-|TRBJ1-6|TRBV4-3|-
CASSQSQGDSPLHF
TGCGCCAGCAGCCAATCGCAGGGTGATTCACCCCTCCACTTT
>TRBD1|TRBJ2-4|TRBV9|-
CASSEGQGVYQNIQYF
TGTGCCAGCAGCGAGGGACAGGGTGTTTACCAAAACATTCAGTACTTC
>-|TRBJ1-3|TRBV20-1|few
CSARYGDSGNTIYF
TGCAGTGCTAGATACGGAGACTCTGGAAACACCATATATTTT
>-|TRBJ2-1|TRBV20-1|few
CSASRTPNEQFF
TGCAGTGCTAGTCGAACCCCGAATGAGCAGTTCTTC
>-|TRBJ1-6|TRBV7-2|-
CASSLEGAGLSPLHF
TGTGCCAGCAGCTTAGAAGGGGCAGGGCTGTCCCCCCTCCACTTT
>-|TRBJ2-1|TRBV29-1|-
CSVVQGLTPGRHEQFF
TGCAGCGTTGTGCAAGGACTAACCCCTGGGCGGCATGAGCAGTTCTTC
>TRBD2|TRBJ2-1|TRBV20-1|-
CSARELAGGYNEQFF
TGCAGTGCTAGAGAACTAGCGGGAGGGTACAATGAGCAGTTCTTC
>TRBD2|TRBJ2-7|TRBV20-1|once
CSASRTSGLYEQYF
TGCAGTGCTAGTCGGACTAGCGGACTTTACGAGCAGTACTTC
>-|TRBJ2-4|TRBV6-2/TRBV6-3|few
CASSYRADLAKNIQYF
TGTGCCAGCAGTTACCGGGCAGATTTAGCCAAAAACATTCAGTACTTC
>-|TRBJ1-3|TRBV29-1|once
CSVNPGGPGNTIYF
TGCAGCGTTAATCCCGGGGGCCCGGGAAACACCATATATTTT
>-|TRBJ2-6|TRBV19|-
CASSIRQGSSGANVLTF
TGTGCCAGTAGTATAAGGCAGGGTTCCTCTGGGGCCAACGTCCTGACTTTC
>-|TRBJ2-5|TRBV12-3/TRBV12-4|few
CASSLRSGEQTQYF
TGTGCCAGCAGTTTACGGTCAGGGGAGCAGACCCAGTACTTC
>TRBD1|TRBJ2-7|TRBV12-3/TRBV12-4|few
CASSLIPGQAHEQYF
TGTGCCAGCAGCCTAATACCGGGACAGGCCCACGAGCAGTACTTC
>-|TRBJ2-2|TRBV4-2|few
CASSQDWNTGELFF
TGTGCCAGCAGCCAAGACTGGAACACCGGGGAGCTGTTTTTT
>TRBD1|TRBJ2-1|TRBV29-1|-
CSVSGTGFIPSGNEQFF
TGCAGCGTGTCCGGGACAGGGTTTATCCCGAGCGGAAATGAGCAGTTCTTC
>-|TRBJ2-7|TRBV20-1|-
CSARDPRGRDEQYF
TGCAGTGCTAGAGATCCGAGGGGCAGGGACGAGCAGTACTTC
>TRBD1|TRBJ2-3|TRBV5-1|few
CASSLRTGGGTDTQYF
TGCGCCAGCAGCTTAAGGACAGGGGGCGGCACAGATACGCAGTATTTT
>TRBD1|TRBJ2-7|TRBV10-3|-
CAISPTGDNEQYF
TGTGCCATCAGCCCGACAGGGGACAATGAGCAGTACTTC
>-|TRBJ2-7|TRBV27|once
CASRKDRYDEQYF
TGTGCCAGCAGAAAAGACAGGTACGACGAGCAGTACTTC
>TRBD1|TRBJ2-1|TRBV28|-
CASKGGDRSYNEQFF
TGTGCCAGCAAGGGTGGGGACAGGTCCTACAATGAGCAGTTCTTC
>-|TRBJ2-3|TRBV7-2|few
CASSHRTGSTDTQYF
TGTGCCAGCAGCCACCGAACAGGCAGCACAGATACGCAGTATTTT
>-|TRBJ1-2|TRBV15|-
CATSSEVRGGYTF
TGTGCCACCAGCAGTGAAGTGCGTGGTGGCTACACCTTC